This note documents a single T cell receptor beta chain sequence. The CDR3 contains 15 residues. Trimming took 5 bases from V and 1 from J, leaving 15 bases between them. CDR1 is SGHAT and CDR2 is FQNNGV in the germline V gene. This specimen comes from a study of shared clonotypes between healthy human individuals. An assay was performed, and its level was deep. Measured with immunoSEQ multiplex PCR; TCRdb has only the in-frame clones, and not every one. In the table there are some 2,000,000 clones, about 95% of which are singletons. Naivety among CD8 cells was defined by CD45RO negativity and positive CCR7 selection, thereby excluding terminally differentiated effector memory CD45RA+ cells.

Source material: naive CD8+ T cells sorted from blood. The TCR sequence derives from a man aged 18-30 years in good health. J is TRBJ2-7 and V is TRBV11-2; the D gene is possibly TRBD2 (6 bases). In nucleotides, the CDR3 is TGTGCCAGCAGCCTCGGGTCTAGCGCGTCCTACGAGCAGTACTTC. Amino acids: CASSLGSSASYEQYF.